What follows are 8 T cell receptor beta chains derived from one specimen sequenced in a study of shared clonotypes between healthy human individuals. It was CD45RO-negative cells, positively selected for CCR7, that made up naive CD8 cells, with terminally differentiated effector memory CD45RA+ cells excluded. Sequencing used immunoSEQ multiplex PCR; TCRdb keeps in-frame clones, though not all of them. Of fewer than 850,000 clones listed, just over 95% are singletons. The sequenced sample consisted of naive CD8+ T cells sorted from blood. The source of these receptors is a man aged 25 to 40 in good health.

The chain couples TRBV7-3 to TRBJ2-1, with a possible D match to TRBD1 (5 bases). Germline V gene sequence: CDR1 SGHTA, CDR2 FQGTGA. The CDR3 is 13 amino acids. The V end lost 4 bases, the J end lost 4 bases, and 8 bases lay between the germline ends. The CDR3 protein is CASSSDTYNEQFF. The CDR3 nucleotides are TGTGCCAGCAGCTCGGACACTTACAATGAGCAGTTCTTC.

This clone occurred once. In DNA, the CDR3 is TGTGCCAGCAGCTTTCTAGCGGGAGGCCGTGATCTCGCAGATACGCAGTATTTT. Translated, it gives CASSFLAGGRDLADTQYF. The chain couples TRBV7-2 to TRBJ2-3, with TRBD2 matching 11 bases. CDR1 and CDR2 (germline): SGHTA, FQGNSA. The CDR3 extends over 18 amino acids. The trim removed 3 bases at V and 4 bases at J, leaving 12 bases unmatched.

V usage is TRBV4-2 and J usage is TRBJ2-7; D is undetermined. The germline CDR1 and CDR2 sequences are LGHNA and YNFKEQ. Trimming pared 3 bases from V and 5 bases from J, leaving 11 bases between. CDR3 size: 13 residues. CDR3 amino acids: CASSHAGRHEQYF. CDR3 nucleotides: TGTGCCAGCAGCCATGCCGGTAGGCACGAGCAGTACTTC.

This clone was picked up one time. The chain carries TRBV7-6 and TRBJ1-1, with 12 bases matching TRBD1. The germline V gene encodes CDR1 SGHVS and CDR2 FNYEAQ. Germline trimming cut 4 bases from V and 5 bases from J; bases unmatched to any gene: 8. CDR3 length equals 16 residues. CDR3 sequence reads: CASSSGQGARGTEAFF. CDR3 DNA: TGTGCCAGCAGCTCGGGACAGGGGGCGCGAGGGACTGAAGCTTTCTTT.

This rearrangement joins TRBV29-1 to TRBJ2-5; 10 nucleotides line up with TRBD1. Germline assignment: CDR1 SQVTM and CDR2 ANQGSEA. The junction had 5 bases not matched to a gene; V was cut back by 3 bases and J by 1 base. The CDR3 extends over 15 amino acids. The CDR3 spells CSVERQGATQETQYF. In nucleotides, the CDR3 is TGCAGCGTTGAGAGACAGGGGGCGACCCAAGAGACCCAGTACTTC.

The chain combines TRBV11-2 with TRBJ2-3, with 7 bases identical to TRBD2. The germline V gene encodes CDR1 SGHAT and CDR2 FQNNGV. The CDR3 contains 15 residues. After removal of 3 bases from V and 2 bases from J, the junction contained 5 bases not matched to a gene. The CDR3 loop reads CASSLLAVFTDTQYF. The CDR3 DNA follows: TGTGCCAGCAGCTTGCTAGCGGTTTTCACAGATACGCAGTATTTT.

This clone was observed a single time. V and J are TRBV6-5 and TRBJ2-7; no definite D call. Germline CDR1 and CDR2: MNHEY and SVGAGI. V was shortened by 1 base and J by 5 bases, with 3 bases between the two germline ends. This CDR3 spans 11 amino acids. CDR3 DNA: TGTGCCAGCAGTTACTTGAACGAGCAGTACTTC. Encoded protein: CASSYLNEQYF.

The chain is built from TRBV4-1 and TRBJ2-3, with D possibly matching TRBD2 (5 bases). Germline CDR1 MGHRA, CDR2 YSYEKL. This CDR3 has 16 amino acids. V was clipped by 2 bases and J by 4 bases, with 16 bases between them. CDR3: CASSQRSGGAADTQYF. CDR3 DNA sequence: TGCGCCAGCAGCCAAAGGAGCGGCGGAGCCGCAGATACGCAGTATTTT.